The clone carrying this T cell receptor (beta chain) was found a few times. Its ends do not fully match the called genes, so a read error is possible. The CDR3 consists of 16 residues. Looked up from germline, CDR1 is SGHAT and CDR2 is FQNNGV. The entry originates in a study of tumor-infiltrating lymphocytes in primary liver carcinoma. Overall study context: The five patients, who were men and women, ranged in age from 30 to 69 years.

Co-extraction of both nucleic acids (RNA and DNA) used roughly 19-33 mg of unsorted bulk tissue. With a constant-region primer, TCR beta cDNA was made from 400 to 550 ng of total RNA. Three rounds of nested multiplex PCR with slightly modified ARM-PCR produced TCR beta libraries. A C-beta reverse primer was combined with TRBV1-TRBV30 forward primers in the first two PCR rounds, and each round had ten to eleven cycles. TCRdb recomputed calls from the multiplex PCR reads with MiXCR, one row per CDR3 protein. The sample shows around 99,000 distinct CDR3 sequences, approximately 72% of them seen only once.

The sequenced material came from tumor-adjacent normal liver tissue. The gene calls are TRBV11-2 and TRBJ2-5; 10 bases agree with TRBD2. This TCR was sampled from a man aged 40-49 years with primary liver carcinoma and hepatitis B virus infection. In DNA, the CDR3 is TGTGCTAGCAGCCCTGGGACTAGCGATTTACAAGAGACCCAGTACTTC. Its translation: CASSPGTSDLQETQYF.